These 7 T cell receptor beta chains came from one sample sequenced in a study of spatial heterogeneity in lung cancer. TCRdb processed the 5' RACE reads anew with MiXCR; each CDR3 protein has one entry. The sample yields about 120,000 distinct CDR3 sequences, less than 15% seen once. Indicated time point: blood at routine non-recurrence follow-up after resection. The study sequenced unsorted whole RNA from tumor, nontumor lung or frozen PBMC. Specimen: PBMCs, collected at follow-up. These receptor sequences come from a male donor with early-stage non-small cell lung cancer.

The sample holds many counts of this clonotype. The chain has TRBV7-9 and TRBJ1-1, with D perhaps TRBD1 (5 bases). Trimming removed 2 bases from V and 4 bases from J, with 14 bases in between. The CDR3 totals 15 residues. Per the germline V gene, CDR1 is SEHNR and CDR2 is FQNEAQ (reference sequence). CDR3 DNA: TGTGCCAGCAGCTTACATGGGGGGATGGGCACTGAAGCTTTCTTT. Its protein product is CASSLHGGMGTEAFF.

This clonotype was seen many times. CDR3 DNA: TGCGCCAGCAAGACAGGGGGGCGAGACATTCAGTACTTC. It is translated as CASKTGGRDIQYF. This chain connects TRBV10-2 to TRBJ2-4; 9 bases are a match to TRBD1. V lost 7 bases, J lost 8 bases, and 6 bases stayed unmatched. This CDR3 is 13 amino acids long. CDR1 WSHSY and CDR2 SAAADI come from the germline V gene.

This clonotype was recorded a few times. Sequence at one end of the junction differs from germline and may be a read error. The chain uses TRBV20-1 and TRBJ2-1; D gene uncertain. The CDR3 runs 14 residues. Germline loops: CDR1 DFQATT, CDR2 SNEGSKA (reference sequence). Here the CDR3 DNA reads TGCAGTGCCAGAGTGAAGGGATCTTACAATGAGCAGTTCTTC. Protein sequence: CSARVKGSYNEQFF.

The CDR3 reads CASSQGQPGTDTQYF. DNA for the CDR3: TGTGCCAGCAGTCAGGGGCAGCCTGGCACAGATACGCAGTATTTT. V and J are TRBV5-4 and TRBJ2-3; a weak D match, TRBD1 (6 bases). V lost 5 bases to trimming and J lost 1 base, with 14 bases between them. Germline values: CDR1 SGHNT, CDR2 YYREEE (reference sequence). The CDR3 has 15 residues.

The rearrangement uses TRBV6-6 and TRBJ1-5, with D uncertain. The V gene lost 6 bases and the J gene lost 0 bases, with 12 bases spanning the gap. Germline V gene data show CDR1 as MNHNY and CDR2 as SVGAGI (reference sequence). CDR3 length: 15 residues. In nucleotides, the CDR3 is TGTGCCAGCAGCGAAGGAAGGTATAGCAATCAGCCCCAGCATTTT. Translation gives CASSEGRYSNQPQHF.

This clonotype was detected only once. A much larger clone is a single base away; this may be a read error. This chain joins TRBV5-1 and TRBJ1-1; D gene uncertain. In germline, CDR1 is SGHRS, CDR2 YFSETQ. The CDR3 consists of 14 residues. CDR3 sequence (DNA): TGCGCCAGCAGCTTGGCCCAAGGTGGCACTGAAGCTTACTTT. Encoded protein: CASSLAQGGTEAYF.

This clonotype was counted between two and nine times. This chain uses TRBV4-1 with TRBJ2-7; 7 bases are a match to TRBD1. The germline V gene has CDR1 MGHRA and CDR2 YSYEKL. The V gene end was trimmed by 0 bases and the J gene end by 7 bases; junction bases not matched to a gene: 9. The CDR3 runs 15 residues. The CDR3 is CASSQEGRQGGEQYF. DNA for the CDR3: TGCGCCAGCAGCCAAGAAGGGAGACAGGGCGGGGAGCAGTACTTC.